This paragraph reports one T cell receptor beta chain. The data were taken from a study of PD-L1 blockade in urothelial cancer. Across the study: About 85% of the 29 patients were males with bladder-origin urothelial cancer. Median blood clonality was roughly 0.087, with tens of thousands of unique TCRs.

This sample's time point: peripheral blood 6 weeks after treatment start. Germline trimming cut 3 bases from V and 7 bases from J; bases unmatched to any gene: 8. CDR3 length: 16 residues. Germline lookup yields CDR1 MGHRA and CDR2 YSYEKL. Each PCR had synthetic TCR analog templates added to it as a spike-in. Measured with immunoSEQ multiplex PCR; TCRdb has only the in-frame clones, and not every one. The repertoire holds 100,000 to 150,000 clones, with 86% as singletons. This sequence joins TRBV4-1 and TRBJ2-1; TRBD1 matches 11 bases. This receptor was taken from a man aged 50 to 59 with urothelial cancer. The specimen comprised PBMCs, sampled around atezolizumab (anti-PD-L1) treatment. The CDR3 loop reads CASSHHRTGGWNEQFF. The CDR3 coding sequence is TGCGCCAGCAGCCACCACAGGACAGGGGGCTGGAATGAGCAGTTCTTC.